Following are 10 T cell receptor beta chains from one sample sequenced in a study of response to subunit inactivated influenza vaccine. One entry per CDR3 protein results from TCRdb running MiXCR on the RT-PCR reads. Of hundreds of thousands of distinct CDR3 sequences in the sample, under 9% are singletons; the top ten hold 10% to 15%. Sequencing used PBMCs from blood, obtained 23 months after vaccination. These receptors all stem from a man between 45 and 75 years old who received an inactivated influenza vaccine.

The rearrangement links TRBV5-1 to TRBJ2-5; tentative D call: TRBD1 (6 bases). Germline CDR1 reads SGHRS; CDR2 reads YFSETQ. Trimming shortened V by 3 bases and J by 4 bases, and 10 bases separated the two germline ends. The CDR3 has 13 amino acids. The CDR3 DNA sequence: TGCGCCAGCAGCTCCTCGACAGGAGAGACCCAGTACTTC. As protein: CASSSSTGETQYF.

This sequence joins TRBV7-2 and TRBJ2-2, with 8 bases identical to TRBD2. V was pared by 5 bases and J by 7 bases, with 12 bases of the junction left unmatched. The CDR3 covers 16 residues. In germline, CDR1 is SGHTA, CDR2 FQGNSA. The CDR3 here is CASSRSGAGVDGELFF. The CDR3, as DNA: TGTGCCAGCAGCCGTAGCGGAGCGGGAGTCGACGGGGAGCTGTTTTTT.

This clonotype was picked up many times. V gene TRBV4-1 combines with J gene TRBJ2-1; no firm D call. The CDR3 has 12 amino acids. Germline CDR1 and CDR2: MGHRA and YSYEKL. Trimming left V 2 bases short and J 6 bases short, with 5 bases between. CDR3 protein: CASSQRGNEQFF. The CDR3 coding sequence is TGCGCCAGCAGCCAACGAGGCAATGAGCAGTTCTTC.

This clonotype was found a few times. This chain connects TRBV7-2 to TRBJ2-5, with 9 bases identical to TRBD1. The J segment lost 2 bases and the V segment lost 7 bases, leaving 14 bases of the junction unmatched. The CDR3 length is 17 residues. Looked up from germline, CDR1 is SGHTA and CDR2 is FQGNSA. The CDR3 is CASTLQGASGPQETQYF. In DNA form, the CDR3 reads TGTGCCAGCACCCTACAGGGGGCTAGCGGACCACAAGAGACCCAGTACTTC.

The chain is built from TRBV15 and TRBJ2-1; D remains ambiguous. The CDR3 covers 15 residues. The germline CDR1 and CDR2 sequences are LNHNV and YYDKDF (reference sequence). V lost 10 bases and J lost 0, with 16 bases in between. CDR3 protein: CAITNTLGSYNEQFF. CDR3 nucleotide sequence: TGTGCCATCACCAACACCCTCGGCTCCTACAATGAGCAGTTCTTC.

In its sample, this clonotype was seen many times. The V gene is TRBV29-1, the J gene TRBJ2-2; the match to TRBD2 covers 8 bases. The CDR3 contains 14 residues. After removal of 6 bases from V and 3 bases from J, the junction contained 6 bases not matched to a gene. Germline V lookup: CDR1 SQVTM, CDR2 ANQGSEA. CDR3 sequence (DNA): TGCAGCGTCAAGACTAGCGTAGACACCGGGGAGCTGTTTTTT. Amino acid sequence: CSVKTSVDTGELFF.

The CDR3 nucleotides read TGTGCCAGCAGCCCTGAGGGGGGCCTGAACACCGGGGAGCTGTTTTTT. As protein: CASSPEGGLNTGELFF. This rearrangement joins TRBV5-6 to TRBJ2-2; the D call may be TRBD1 or TRBD2 (6 bases each). Trimming left V 4 bases short and J 1 base short, with 14 bases between. CDR1 and CDR2 (germline): SGHDT, YYEEEE. CDR3 length: 16 residues.

The chain carries TRBV7-2 and TRBJ2-1; D is tentatively TRBD1 or TRBD2 (6 bases each). The CDR3 covers 16 residues. Trimming stripped 4 bases from V and 6 bases from J, with 19 bases between. The germline V gene has CDR1 SGHTA and CDR2 FQGNSA. CDR3 amino acids: CASSSAHGGGSNEQFF. Written as DNA, the CDR3 is TGTGCCAGCAGCTCGGCCCACGGGGGCGGTAGCAATGAGCAGTTCTTC.

V usage is TRBV7-2 and J usage is TRBJ2-1, with D possibly called TRBD1 or TRBD2 (5 bases each). CDR3 length equals 15 residues. In germline, CDR1 is SGHTA, CDR2 FQGNSA. Trimming took off 1 base at V and 4 bases at J, with 11 bases between the two ends. CDR3 nucleotide sequence: TGTGCCAGCAGCTTAGGACCGGGACGGTACAATGAGCAGTTCTTC. Its protein is CASSLGPGRYNEQFF.

This clonotype was picked up a small number of times. The chain uses TRBV7-9 and TRBJ2-1; 15 bases line up with TRBD2. V lost 6 bases and J lost 10; bases outside the gene matches: 7. Germline V gives CDR1 SEHNR, CDR2 FQNEAQ (reference sequence). CDR3 length equals 15 residues. The CDR3 sequence is CASRDGTSGGPEQFF. The CDR3 DNA sequence: TGTGCCAGCAGGGACGGGACTAGCGGGGGGCCCGAGCAGTTCTTC. Drawing the rest from reference TRBV7-9 and TRBJ2-1, the complete variable domain is DTGVSQNPRHKITKRGQNVTFRCDPISEHNRLYWYRQTLGQGPEFLTYFQNEAQLEKSRLLSDRFSAERPKGSFSTLEIQRTEQGDSAMYLCASRDGTSGGPEQFFGPGTRLTVL.